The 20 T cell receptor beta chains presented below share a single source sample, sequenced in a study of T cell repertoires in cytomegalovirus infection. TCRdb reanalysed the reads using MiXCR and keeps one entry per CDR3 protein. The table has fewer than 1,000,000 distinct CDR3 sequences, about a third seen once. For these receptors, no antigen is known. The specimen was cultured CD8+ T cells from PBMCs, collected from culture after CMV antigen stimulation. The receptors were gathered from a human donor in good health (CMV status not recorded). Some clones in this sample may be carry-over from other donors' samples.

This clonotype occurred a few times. DNA for the CDR3: TGTGCCAGCAGCTCAAGACTAGAGACAGATACGCAGTATTTT. Protein product: CASSSRLETDTQYF. V is TRBV5-6 and J is TRBJ2-3; a possible D gene is TRBD2 (6 bases). Germline V gives CDR1 SGHDT, CDR2 YYEEEE. Trimming stripped 3 bases from V and 3 bases from J, with 11 bases between. This CDR3 is built from 14 residues.

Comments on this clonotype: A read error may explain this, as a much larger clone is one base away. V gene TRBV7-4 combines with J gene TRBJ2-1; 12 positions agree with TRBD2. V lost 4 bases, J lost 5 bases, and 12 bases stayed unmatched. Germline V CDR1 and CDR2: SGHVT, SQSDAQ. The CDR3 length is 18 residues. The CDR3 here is CASSSRASGGASDNEQFF. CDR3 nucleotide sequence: TGTGCCAGCAGCTCCAGGGCTAGCGGGGGGGCAAGCGACAATGAGCAGTTCTTC.

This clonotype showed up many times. This CDR3 reads CASSLWWGGTDTQYF. The CDR3, as DNA: TGTGCCAGCAGCCTATGGTGGGGGGGCACAGATACGCAGTATTTT. This rearrangement joins TRBV7-8 to TRBJ2-3; D perhaps matches TRBD2 (6 bases). This CDR3 contains 15 residues. The germline V and J ends were trimmed by 5 bases and 1 base, with 13 bases remaining between them. Per the germline V gene, CDR1 is SGHVS and CDR2 is FQNEAQ.

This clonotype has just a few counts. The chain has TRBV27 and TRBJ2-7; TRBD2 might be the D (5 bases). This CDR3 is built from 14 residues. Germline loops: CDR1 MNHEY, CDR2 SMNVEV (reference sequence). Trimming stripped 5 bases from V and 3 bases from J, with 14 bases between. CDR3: CASSPRGLIYEQYV. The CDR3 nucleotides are TGTGCCAGCAGTCCCCGAGGACTGATCTACGAGCAGTACGTC.

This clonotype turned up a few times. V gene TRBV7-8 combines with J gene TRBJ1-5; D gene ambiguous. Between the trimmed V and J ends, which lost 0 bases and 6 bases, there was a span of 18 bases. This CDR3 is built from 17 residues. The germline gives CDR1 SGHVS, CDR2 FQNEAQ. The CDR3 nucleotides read TGTGCCAGCAGCTTAGCGAGGAGTTCACGGCGGGGTCAGCCCCAGCATTTT. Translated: CASSLARSSRRGQPQHF. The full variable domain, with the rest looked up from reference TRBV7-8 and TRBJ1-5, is GAGVSQSPRYKVAKRGQDVALRCDPISGHVSLFWYQQALGQGPEFLTYFQNEAQLDKSGLPSDRFFAERPEGSVSTLKIQRTQQEDSAVYLCASSLARSSRRGQPQHFGDGTRLSIL.

Written as DNA, the CDR3 is TGTGCCAGCAGCCAAGACAGCCTGAATTCACCCCTCCACTTT. This codes for CASSQDSLNSPLHF. The chain has TRBV27 and TRBJ1-6; D may be TRBD1 (5 bases). Per the germline V gene, CDR1 is MNHEY and CDR2 is SMNVEV (reference sequence). This CDR3 has 14 residues. The ends were cut back, 6 bases at V and 7 bases at J, with 13 bases in the middle.

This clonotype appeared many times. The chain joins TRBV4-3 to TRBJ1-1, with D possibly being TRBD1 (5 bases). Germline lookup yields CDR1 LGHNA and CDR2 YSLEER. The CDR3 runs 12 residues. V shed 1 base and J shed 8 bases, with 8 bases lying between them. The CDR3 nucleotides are TGCGCCAGCAGCCAAGGTCCAGGGGAAGCTTTCTTT. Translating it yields CASSQGPGEAFF.

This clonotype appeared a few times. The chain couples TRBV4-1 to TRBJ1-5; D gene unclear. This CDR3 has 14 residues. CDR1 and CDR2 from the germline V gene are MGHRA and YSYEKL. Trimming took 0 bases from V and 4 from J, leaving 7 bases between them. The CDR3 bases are TGCGCCAGCAGCCAAGAGCTCGTGAATCAGCCCCAGCATTTT. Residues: CASSQELVNQPQHF.

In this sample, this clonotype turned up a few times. The CDR3 is CASSPGINEQYF. In DNA form, the CDR3 reads TGTGCCAGCAGTCCCGGGATCAACGAGCAGTACTTC. J is TRBJ2-7 and V is TRBV6-6, with D possibly being TRBD2 (5 bases). The CDR3 runs 12 residues. V was cut by 5 bases and J by 5 bases, with 10 bases left in between. The germline V gene has CDR1 MNHNY and CDR2 SVGAGI (reference sequence).

The CDR3 sequence: CASNPTRAGVGANVLTF. CDR3 DNA sequence: TGTGCCAGCAATCCCACCAGGGCCGGGGTCGGGGCCAACGTCCTGACTTTC. V and J are TRBV6-1 and TRBJ2-6, with D perhaps assigned TRBD1 or TRBD2 (5 bases each). The CDR3 runs 17 residues. The V end lost 7 bases, the J end lost 4 bases, and 20 bases lay between the germline ends. CDR1 is MNHNS, CDR2 SASEGT, per germline.

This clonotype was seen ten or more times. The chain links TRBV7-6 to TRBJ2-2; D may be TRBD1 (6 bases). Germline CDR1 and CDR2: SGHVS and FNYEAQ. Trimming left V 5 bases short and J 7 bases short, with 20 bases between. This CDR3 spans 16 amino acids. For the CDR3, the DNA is TGTGCCAGCAGCAACGACCCCAGGGACACGTACGGGGAGCTGTTTTTT. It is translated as CASSNDPRDTYGELFF.

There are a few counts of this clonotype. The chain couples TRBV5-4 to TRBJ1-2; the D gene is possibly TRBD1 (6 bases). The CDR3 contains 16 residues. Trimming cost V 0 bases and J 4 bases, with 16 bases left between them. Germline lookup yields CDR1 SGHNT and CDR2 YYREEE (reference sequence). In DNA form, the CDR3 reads TGTGCCAGCAGCTTGGTTTCGCAGGGGAAAGCCTATGGCTACACCTTC. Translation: CASSLVSQGKAYGYTF.

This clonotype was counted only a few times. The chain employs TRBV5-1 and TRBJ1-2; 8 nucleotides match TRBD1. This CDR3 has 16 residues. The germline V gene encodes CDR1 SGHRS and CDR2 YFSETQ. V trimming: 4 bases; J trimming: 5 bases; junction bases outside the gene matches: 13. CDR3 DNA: TGCGCCAGCAGCGAACCAATCGGACAGGGAGGATATGGCTACACCTTC. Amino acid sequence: CASSEPIGQGGYGYTF.

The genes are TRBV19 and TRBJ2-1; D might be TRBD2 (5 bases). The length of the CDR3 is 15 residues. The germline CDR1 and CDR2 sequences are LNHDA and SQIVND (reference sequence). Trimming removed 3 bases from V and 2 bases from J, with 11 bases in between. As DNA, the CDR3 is TGTGCCAGTAGTATGGTGCACGGGGCCTACAATGAGCAGTTCTTC. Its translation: CASSMVHGAYNEQFF.

The CDR3 DNA is TGTGCCAGCAAAAGGGACAGGGGGAGGGAGACTGAAGCTTTCTTT. Its translation: CASKRDRGRETEAFF. This chain links TRBV7-8 with TRBJ1-1, with 11 positions matching TRBD1. CDR1 SGHVS and CDR2 FQNEAQ come from the germline V gene. The V and J ends lost 7 bases and 5 bases, in that order; junction bases with no gene match: 9. The CDR3 runs 15 residues.

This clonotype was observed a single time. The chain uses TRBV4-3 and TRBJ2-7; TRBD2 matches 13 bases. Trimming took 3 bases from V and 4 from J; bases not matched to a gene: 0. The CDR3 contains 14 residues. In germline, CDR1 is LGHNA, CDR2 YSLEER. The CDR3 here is CASSQTSGGYEQYF. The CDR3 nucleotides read TGCGCCAGCAGCCAGACTAGCGGGGGGTACGAGCAGTACTTC.

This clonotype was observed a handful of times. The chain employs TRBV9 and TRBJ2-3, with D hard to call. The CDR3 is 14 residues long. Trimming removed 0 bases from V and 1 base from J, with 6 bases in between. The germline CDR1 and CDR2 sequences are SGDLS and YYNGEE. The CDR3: CASSVVAGTDTQYF. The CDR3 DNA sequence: TGTGCCAGCAGCGTAGTTGCAGGCACAGATACGCAGTATTTT.

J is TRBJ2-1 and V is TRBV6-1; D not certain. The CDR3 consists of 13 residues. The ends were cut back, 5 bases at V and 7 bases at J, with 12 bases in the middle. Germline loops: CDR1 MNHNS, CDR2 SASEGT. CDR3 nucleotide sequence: TGTGCCAGCAGTACCTCAAGGGTGAATGAGCAGTTCTTC. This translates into CASSTSRVNEQFF.

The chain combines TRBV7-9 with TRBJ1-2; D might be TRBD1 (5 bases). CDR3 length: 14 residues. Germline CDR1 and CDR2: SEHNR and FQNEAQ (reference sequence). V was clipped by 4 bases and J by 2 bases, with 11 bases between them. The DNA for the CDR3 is TGTGCCAGCAGCTCCGGACAAGTCAACTATGGCTACACCTTC. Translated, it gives CASSSGQVNYGYTF.

This chain's CDR3 is CASSHRMTEAFF. CDR3 sequence (DNA): TGTGCCAGCAGCCACCGGATGACTGAAGCTTTCTTT. The chain joins TRBV14 to TRBJ1-1; D is ambiguous. Germline loops: CDR1 SGHDN, CDR2 FVKESK. CDR3 length: 12 amino acids. Trimming cost V 3 bases and J 5 bases, with 7 bases left between them. Based on the CDR3 plus reference TRBV14 and TRBJ1-1, the full variable domain is EAGVTQFPSHSVIEKGQTVTLRCDPISGHDNLYWYRRVMGKEIKFLLHFVKESKQDESGMPNNRFLAERTGGTYSTLKVQPAELEDSGVYFCASSHRMTEAFFGQGTRLTVV.